This T cell receptor (beta chain) was recorded in a study of blood T cell repertoires in COVID-19. About the study: Sites across the United States, Italy and Spain contributed samples from acute and convalescent COVID-19. Sources were T cells, B-cell-depleted T cells, or PBMCs; the material itself was cDNA or gDNA.

The authors' processing: From reference gene primer amplification, estimates of nucleated cell counts were derived. The assay was immunoSEQ multiplex PCR, and TCRdb's table has in-frame clones only and misses some. V, J and clone size reflect that table, while D and trimming were determined from the DNA. The sample lists approximately 240,000 clones, around 90% seen once, with just under 6.5% in the top ten. V lost 4 bases to trimming and J lost 9 bases; unmatched junction nucleotides: 9. This CDR3 is 14 amino acids long. Germline loops: CDR1 SGHNT, CDR2 YENEEA. There are a few counts of this clone. Sequencing was done on a sample of PBMCs or T cells enriched from blood (not recorded which). This TCR came from a woman in her 30s with acute COVID-19. V gene TRBV11-3 combines with J gene TRBJ2-1; 7 bases match TRBD1. The CDR3 DNA follows: TGTGCCAGCAGCTCCCGTACAGGGGTCCCTGAGCAGTTCTTC. The encoded protein is CASSSRTGVPEQFF. Full variable domain (rest looked up from reference TRBV11-3 and TRBJ2-1): EAGVVQSPRYKIIEKKQPVAFWCNPISGHNTLYWYLQNLGQGPELLIRYENEEAVDDSQLPKDRFSAERLKGVDSTLKIQPAELGDSAVYLCASSSRTGVPEQFFGPGTRLTVL.